The rows below give T cell receptor beta chains drawn from one sample of a study of T cell repertoires and HLA-DP antigens. Their cognate antigens are unknown. Clones were sequenced by immunoSEQ multiplex PCR, and TCRdb holds only the in-frame ones, with some missing. This sample has about 89,000 clones, with roughly 86% found just once. Source material: CD4+ T cells from PBMCs. The receptor source for this set is a man aged 50-60 years in good health and CMV-seronegative. CDR3s include the opening cysteine and the closing phenylalanine or tryptophan. Each record gives: J gene, clone size, V gene, D gene, CDR3 DNA, CDR3 protein. The D gene is left open where the match is weak. Only part of the rows carry a size: once, few, many, or a class if the clone is expanded.

TRBJ2-5	-	TRBV6-5	-	TGTGCCAGCAGTTACGGTGGCCGGCAAGAGACCCAGTACTTC	CASSYGGRQETQYF
TRBJ2-6	-	TRBV19	-	TGTGCCAGCCGTGGACGGACCTCTGGGGCCAACGTCCTGACTTTC	CASRGRTSGANVLTF
TRBJ2-2	-	TRBV11-3	-	TGTGCCAGCACCACCCGGGGCGGGGGCAACACCGGGGAGCTGTTTTTT	CASTTRGGGNTGELFF
TRBJ1-2	-	TRBV5-8	TRBD1	TGTGCCAGCACCTTTGACAGGGGAAACTATGGCTACACCTTC	CASTFDRGNYGYTF
TRBJ2-3	-	TRBV14	-	TGTGCCAGCAGCTTATACAGCCTGGTAGGCACAGATACGCAGTATTTT	CASSLYSLVGTDTQYF
TRBJ2-5	-	TRBV10-2	TRBD2	TGCGCCAGCAGTGAGTCCGGGACTAGGGTAGAGACCCAGTACTTC	CASSESGTRVETQYF
TRBJ1-1	-	TRBV18	-	TGTGCCAGCTCACCTGGACAGAACACTGAAGCTTTCTTT	CASSPGQNTEAFF
TRBJ2-5	once	TRBV7-6	-	TGTGCCAGCAGCTTAGGGCCCAGTGAGACCCAGTACTTC	CASSLGPSETQYF
TRBJ2-7	-	TRBV6-5	-	TGTGCCAGCAGTTACTCGTACGGGAACCACGAGCAGTACTTC	CASSYSYGNHEQYF
TRBJ2-7	-	TRBV10-2	TRBD1	TGCGCCAGCAGTGACCGGACAGGGGGTTTGTACGAGCAGTACTTC	CASSDRTGGLYEQYF
TRBJ1-1	-	TRBV9	-	TGTGCCAGCAGCGTGGGAACAGGGACCAACACTGAAGCTTTCTTT	CASSVGTGTNTEAFF
TRBJ2-3	-	TRBV5-1	-	TGCGCCAGCAGCCCCCTGGCGGCCAGGGGGGCAGATACGCAGTATTTT	CASSPLAARGADTQYF
TRBJ1-5	-	TRBV7-2	-	TGTGCCAGCAGCTTAAATCCGGGGTATCAGCCCCAGCATTTT	CASSLNPGYQPQHF
TRBJ1-6	-	TRBV19	-	TGTGCCAGTACCCGGCTTGGGGGGGAGCATCCCCTCCACTTT	CASTRLGGEHPLHF
TRBJ1-2	once	TRBV5-1	TRBD1	TGCGCCAGCAGCTCACCTGACAGGGCTAACTATGGCTACACCTTC	CASSSPDRANYGYTF
TRBJ2-2	-	TRBV30	-	TGTGCCTGGAGACACCGGGCCCAGGGTACCGGGGAGCTGTTTTTT	CAWRHRAQGTGELFF
TRBJ1-3	-	TRBV7-2	TRBD1	TGTGCCAGCAGCCCCGCCGGGACAGGGGGCGCCGGTGGAAACACCATATATTTT	CASSPAGTGGAGGNTIYF
TRBJ2-3	-	TRBV7-2	-	TGTGCCAGCAGCACCGCGGATACGCAGTATTTT	CASSTADTQYF
TRBJ2-1	-	TRBV7-9	-	TGTGCCAGCAGCTTAACCTCCAATGAGCAGTTCTTC	CASSLTSNEQFF
TRBJ1-5	few	TRBV19	TRBD1	TGTGCCAGTAGTTCGGACAGGGGACTCAATCAGCCCCAGCATTTT	CASSSDRGLNQPQHF
TRBJ1-5	-	TRBV6-6	TRBD1	TGTGCCAGCAGTTACTCGAAATGGACAGGGCAGTCGCCCCAGCATTTT	CASSYSKWTGQSPQHF
TRBJ1-4	-	TRBV28	-	TGTGCCAGCAGTAACAGGGTAGAGGAAAAACTGTTTTTT	CASSNRVEEKLFF
TRBJ2-3	-	TRBV4-3	TRBD2	TGCGCCAGCAGCCAAATGAAGGGCGGGGGGGCCTCGGATACGCAGTATTTT	CASSQMKGGGASDTQYF
TRBJ2-2	-	TRBV7-2	-	TGTGCCAGCAGCAACCCGGGACTCGACACCGGGGAGCTGTTTTTT	CASSNPGLDTGELFF
TRBJ2-3	-	TRBV6-6	-	TGTGCCAGCAGTCCTCTTGTCGGAGATACGCAGTATTTT	CASSPLVGDTQYF
TRBJ2-1	-	TRBV11-2	-	TGTGCCAGCAGCCTCCCGACTTATAGCTCCTACAATGAGCAGTTCTTC	CASSLPTYSSYNEQFF
TRBJ2-5	-	TRBV19	-	TGTGCCAGTAGTATAGGCCTAGCATTTGGAGAGACCCAGTACTTC	CASSIGLAFGETQYF
TRBJ1-1	-	TRBV19	-	TGTGCCAGTAGTATCCGGGAGAACACTGAAGCTTTCTTT	CASSIRENTEAFF
TRBJ1-4	few	TRBV4-2	-	TGTGCCAGCAGCCAAGAGGGGGGCGTAGGGGGAGAAAAACTGTTTTTT	CASSQEGGVGGEKLFF
TRBJ2-6	-	TRBV7-2	-	TGTGCCAGCAGCTTAAGTAAGGGGTCTGGGGCCAACGTCCTGACTTTC	CASSLSKGSGANVLTF
TRBJ1-1	-	TRBV4-3	-	TGCGCCAGCAGCCAAGGGATACAGGGAAACACTGAAGCTTTCTTT	CASSQGIQGNTEAFF
TRBJ1-3	-	TRBV7-9	-	TGTGCCAGCAGCTCCGTTACTGCAAGCTCTGGAAACACCATATATTTT	CASSSVTASSGNTIYF
TRBJ2-6	-	TRBV30	-	TGTGCCTGGAGCTTTATACAGAATCGGGCCAACGTCCTGACTTTC	CAWSFIQNRANVLTF
TRBJ2-1	-	TRBV19	-	TGTGCCAGTAGTATAGTGTCAGGGGCGGCCTACAATGAGCAGTTCTTC	CASSIVSGAAYNEQFF
TRBJ2-2	few	TRBV4-2	-	TGTGCCAGCAGCCAAGCCCTGGGCACATCGAACACCGGGGAGCTGTTTTTT	CASSQALGTSNTGELFF
TRBJ1-2	-	TRBV19	-	TGTGCCAGTAGTATTATAGGGGACGGCATTCATGGCTACACCTTC	CASSIIGDGIHGYTF
TRBJ2-5	-	TRBV7-2	-	TGTGCCAGCAGCCACGAACAAGAGACCCAGTACTTC	CASSHEQETQYF
TRBJ2-3	-	TRBV5-1	-	TGCGCCAGCAGCTTTGAAGGCACAGATACGCAGTATTTT	CASSFEGTDTQYF
TRBJ1-2	-	TRBV18	TRBD1	TGTGCCAGCTCACGGGGGACAGGGGATGGCTACACCTTC	CASSRGTGDGYTF